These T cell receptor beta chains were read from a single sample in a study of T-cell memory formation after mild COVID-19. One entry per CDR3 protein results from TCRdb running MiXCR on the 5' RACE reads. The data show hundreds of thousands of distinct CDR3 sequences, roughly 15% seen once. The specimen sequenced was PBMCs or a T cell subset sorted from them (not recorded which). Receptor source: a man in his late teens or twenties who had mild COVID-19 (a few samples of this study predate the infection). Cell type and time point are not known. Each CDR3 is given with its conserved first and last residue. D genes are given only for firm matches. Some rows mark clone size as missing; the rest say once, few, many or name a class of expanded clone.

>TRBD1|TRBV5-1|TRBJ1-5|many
TGCGCCAGCAGCCCTGGACAGGGCGGCAATCAGCCCCAGCATTTT
CASSPGQGGNQPQHF
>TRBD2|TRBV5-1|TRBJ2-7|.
TGCGCCAGCAGCGCTGGACTAGCGTCTCGCGAGCAGTACTTC
CASSAGLASREQYF
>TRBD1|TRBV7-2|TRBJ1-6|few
TGTGCCAGCAGCTCTCCAGGGGGTCTTTATAATTCACCCCTCCACTTT
CASSSPGGLYNSPLHF
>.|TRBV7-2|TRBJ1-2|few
TGTGCCAGCAGCCCCAGCTATGGCTACACCTTC
CASSPSYGYTF
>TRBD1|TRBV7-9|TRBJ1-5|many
TGTGCCAGCAGCTTGACAGGGGGGGATCAGCCCCAGCATTTT
CASSLTGGDQPQHF
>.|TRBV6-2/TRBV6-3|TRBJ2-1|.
TGTGCCAGCTTACCCGGGACTCGCTCGCCGGTCAAGCAGTTCTTC
CASLPGTRSPVKQFF
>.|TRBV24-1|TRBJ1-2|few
TGTGCCACCAGTGATCCGAATGGCGGCTATGGCTACACCTTC
CATSDPNGGYGYTF
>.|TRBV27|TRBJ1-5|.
TGTGCCAGCAGGCGGGACACCTATCAGCCCCAGCATTTT
CASRRDTYQPQHF
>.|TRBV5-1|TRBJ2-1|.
TGCGCCAGCAGCTTGGGAGCCCTCGAAAATGAGCAGTTCTTC
CASSLGALENEQFF
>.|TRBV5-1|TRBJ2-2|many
TGCGCCAGCAGCTTGCGTGCAGGGGTTACCACCGGGGAGCTGTTTTTT
CASSLRAGVTTGELFF
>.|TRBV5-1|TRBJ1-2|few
TGCGCCAGCAGCTCAGGCGAGGGTGGGAACTATGGCTACACCTTC
CASSSGEGGNYGYTF
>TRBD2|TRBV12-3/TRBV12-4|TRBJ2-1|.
TGTGCCAGCAGCCCCCCTAGCGGGGGGGTTAATGAGCAGTTCTTC
CASSPPSGGVNEQFF
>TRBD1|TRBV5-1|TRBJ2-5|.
TGCGCCAGCAGCCCAAGACAGGGTGAACAAGAGACCCAGTACTTC
CASSPRQGEQETQYF
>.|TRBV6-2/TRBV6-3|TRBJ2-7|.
TGTGCCAGCAGTTATCCTGGAGACCCATCGGACGAGCAGTACTTC
CASSYPGDPSDEQYF
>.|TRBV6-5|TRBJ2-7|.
TGTGCCAGCACGGAAGGGCGCGAGCAGTACTTC
CASTEGREQYF
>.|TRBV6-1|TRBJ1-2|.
TGTGCCAGCAGTGAAACCTGGTCCCATGGCTACACCTTC
CASSETWSHGYTF
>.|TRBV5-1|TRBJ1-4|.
TGCGCCAGCAGCAAGACCGGGGAGGAGGAAAAACTGTTTTTT
CASSKTGEEEKLFF
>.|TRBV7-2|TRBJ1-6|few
TGTGCCAGCAGCTTAAGTCTTCGGCAGGGCGTTTCACCCCTCCACTTT
CASSLSLRQGVSPLHF
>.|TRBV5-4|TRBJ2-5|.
TGTGCCAGCAGCCTCGGGCCCCCATGGACCCAGTACTTC
CASSLGPPWTQYF
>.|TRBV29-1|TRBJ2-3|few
TGCAGCGTTGGAGTGCAGCGGGCGGATACGCAGTATTTT
CSVGVQRADTQYF
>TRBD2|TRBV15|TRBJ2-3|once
TGTGACACCAGCAGAGAGGCTAGCGGGGGGTACACAGATACGCAGTATTTT
CDTSREASGGYTDTQYF
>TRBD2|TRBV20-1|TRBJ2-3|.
TGCAGTGCTAGTCCGGGGGGGAGAGATACGCAGTATTTT
CSASPGGRDTQYF
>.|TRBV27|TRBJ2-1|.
TGTGCCAGCAGTTCCCGGCGGGGCGGGTCCCATGAGCAGTTCTTC
CASSSRRGGSHEQFF
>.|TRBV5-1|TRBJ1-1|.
TGCGCCAGCAGCTGGCAGGGGCAGAACACTGAAGCTTTCTTT
CASSWQGQNTEAFF
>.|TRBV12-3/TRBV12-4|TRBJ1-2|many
TGTGCCAGCAGTTTAGGAGGACCCTTGGGCTACACCTTC
CASSLGGPLGYTF
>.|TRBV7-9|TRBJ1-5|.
TGTGCCAGCAGCTCCAGGGACCAGCCCCAGCATTTT
CASSSRDQPQHF
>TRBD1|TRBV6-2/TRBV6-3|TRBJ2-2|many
TGTGCCAGCGACAGGGCCGGGACAGGGCGCGGGGAGCTGTTTTTT
CASDRAGTGRGELFF
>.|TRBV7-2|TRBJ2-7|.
TGTGCCAGCAGCCCAGGGTCGGGCGAGCAGTACTTC
CASSPGSGEQYF
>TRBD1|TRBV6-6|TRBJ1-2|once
TGTGCCAGCAGTTACTTACCGGGGACAGAGAACTATGGCTACACCTTC
CASSYLPGTENYGYTF
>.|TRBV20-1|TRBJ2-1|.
TGCAGTGCTAGACCTTGGACAGCGAACAATGAGCAGTTCTTC
CSARPWTANNEQFF
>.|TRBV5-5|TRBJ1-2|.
TGTGCCAGCAGCTTGACGGGGACCCCCAACTATGGCTACACCTTC
CASSLTGTPNYGYTF
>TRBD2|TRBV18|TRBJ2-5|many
TGTGCCAGCAGTCCGGGGGGCCAAGAGACCCAGTACTTC
CASSPGGQETQYF
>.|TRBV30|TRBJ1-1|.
TGTGCCTGGAGCAACGGGGTACAGGGAGAAGCTTTCTTT
CAWSNGVQGEAFF
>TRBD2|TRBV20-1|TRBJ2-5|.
TGCAGTGCTAGGCTAGCGGGGGGGCCCGGAGAGACCCAGTACTTC
CSARLAGGPGETQYF
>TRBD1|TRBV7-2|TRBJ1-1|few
TGTGCCAGCAGCTTCCGCCCGAGACAGGGTGAAGCTTTCTTT
CASSFRPRQGEAFF
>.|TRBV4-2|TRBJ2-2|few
TGTGCCAGCAGCCAAGTATCGGGCGCGGACACCGGGGAGCTGTTTTTT
CASSQVSGADTGELFF
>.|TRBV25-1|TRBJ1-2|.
TGTGCCAGCAGTCGGGGGATGGAAGGCTACACCTTC
CASSRGMEGYTF
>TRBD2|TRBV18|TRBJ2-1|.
TGTGCCAGCTCAGGGTTCCCGCCGGGACTAGCGGGGGACAATGAGCAGTTCTTC
CASSGFPPGLAGDNEQFF
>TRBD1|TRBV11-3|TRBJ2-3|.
TGTGCCAGCAGCTTAGGGGTCGGGACAGTTTCAGATACGCAGTATTTT
CASSLGVGTVSDTQYF
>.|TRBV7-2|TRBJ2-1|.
TGTGCCAGCAGCTCAGACCAGAGCTCCTACAATGAGCAGTTCTTC
CASSSDQSSYNEQFF
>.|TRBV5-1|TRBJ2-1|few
TGCGCCAGCAGCTTGGCGAAGCAGGGCTACAATGAGCAGTTCTTC
CASSLAKQGYNEQFF
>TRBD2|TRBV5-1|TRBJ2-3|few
TGCGCCAGCAGCCCAGCGGGGGATCGTACAGATACGCAGTATTTT
CASSPAGDRTDTQYF
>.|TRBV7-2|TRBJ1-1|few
TGTGCCAGCGGGCCCGGGGGTTCGAACACTGAAGCTTTCTTT
CASGPGGSNTEAFF
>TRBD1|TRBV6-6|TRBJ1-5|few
TGTGCCAGCTGTGACAGGGCCCTGAATCAGCCCCAGCATTTT
CASCDRALNQPQHF
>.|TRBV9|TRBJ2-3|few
TGTGCCAGCAGCGTCCGGGGGCACCTGGCAGATACGCAGTATTTT
CASSVRGHLADTQYF
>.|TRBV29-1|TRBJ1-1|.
TGCAGCGTTGACAGGAGAAGCGGAGCTTTCTTT
CSVDRRSGAFF
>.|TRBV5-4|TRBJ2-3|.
TGTGCCATCAGCTCACTCCTGGGGTTCGATACGCAGTATTTT
CAISSLLGFDTQYF
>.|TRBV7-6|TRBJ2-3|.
TGTGCCAGCAGCCCCCGGGTCGGTACGCAGTATTTT
CASSPRVGTQYF
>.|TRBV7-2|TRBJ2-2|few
TGTGCCAGCAGCTTAATGAGTTTGCTGAGTACCGGGGAGCTGTTTTTT
CASSLMSLLSTGELFF
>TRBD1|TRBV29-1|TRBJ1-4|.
TGCAGCGTTGAAGGGACCGGGACAGAAGAAAAACTGTTTTTT
CSVEGTGTEEKLFF
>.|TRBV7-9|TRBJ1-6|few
TGTGCCAGCAGCGCCGGGCCTATCCCCCTCCACTTT
CASSAGPIPLHF
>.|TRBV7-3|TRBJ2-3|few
TGTGCCAGCAGCCAGGGGAGCGGGGAAAGGCAGTATTTT
CASSQGSGERQYF